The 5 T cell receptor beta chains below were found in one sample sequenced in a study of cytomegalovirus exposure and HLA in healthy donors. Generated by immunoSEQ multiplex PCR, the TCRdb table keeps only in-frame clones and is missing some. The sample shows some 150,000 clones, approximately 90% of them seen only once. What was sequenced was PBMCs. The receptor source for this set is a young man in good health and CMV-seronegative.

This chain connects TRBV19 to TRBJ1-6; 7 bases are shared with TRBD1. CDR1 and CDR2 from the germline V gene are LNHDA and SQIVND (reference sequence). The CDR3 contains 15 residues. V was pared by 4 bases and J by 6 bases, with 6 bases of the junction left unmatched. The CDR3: CASSTWDRTNSPLHF. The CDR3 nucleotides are TGTGCCAGTAGTACTTGGGACAGAACTAATTCACCCCTCCACTTT. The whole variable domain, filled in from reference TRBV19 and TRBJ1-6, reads DGGITQSPKYLFRKEGQNVTLSCEQNLNHDAMYWYRQDPGQGLRLIYYSQIVNDFQKGDIAEGYSVSREKKESFPLTVTSAQKNPTAFYLCASSTWDRTNSPLHFGNGTRLTVT.

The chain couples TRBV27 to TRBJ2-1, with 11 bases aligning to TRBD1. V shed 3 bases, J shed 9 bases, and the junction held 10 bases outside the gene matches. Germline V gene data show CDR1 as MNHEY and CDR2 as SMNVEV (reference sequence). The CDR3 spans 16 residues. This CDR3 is CASSFQGQGVPSEQFF. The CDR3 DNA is TGTGCCAGCAGTTTCCAGGGACAGGGGGTCCCCAGTGAGCAGTTCTTC.

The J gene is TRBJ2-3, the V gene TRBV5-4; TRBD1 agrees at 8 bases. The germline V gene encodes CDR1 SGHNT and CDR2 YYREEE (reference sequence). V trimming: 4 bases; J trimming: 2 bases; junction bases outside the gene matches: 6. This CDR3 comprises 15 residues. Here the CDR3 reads CASSSGQGNTDTQYF. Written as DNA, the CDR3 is TGTGCCAGCAGCAGCGGACAGGGTAACACAGATACGCAGTATTTT.

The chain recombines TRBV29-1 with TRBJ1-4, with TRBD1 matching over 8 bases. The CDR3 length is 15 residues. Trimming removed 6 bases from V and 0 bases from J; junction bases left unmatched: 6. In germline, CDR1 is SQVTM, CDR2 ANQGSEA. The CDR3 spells CSVRDRGSTNEKLFF. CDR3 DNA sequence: TGCAGCGTGCGAGACAGGGGATCAACTAATGAAAAACTGTTTTTT.

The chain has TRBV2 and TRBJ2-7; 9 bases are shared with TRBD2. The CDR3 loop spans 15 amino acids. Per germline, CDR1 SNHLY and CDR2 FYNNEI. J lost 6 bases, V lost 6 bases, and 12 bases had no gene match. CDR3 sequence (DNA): TGTGCCAGCAGCCCTATGACTAGCGGTGTTCGCGAGCAGTACGTC. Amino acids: CASSPMTSGVREQYV.